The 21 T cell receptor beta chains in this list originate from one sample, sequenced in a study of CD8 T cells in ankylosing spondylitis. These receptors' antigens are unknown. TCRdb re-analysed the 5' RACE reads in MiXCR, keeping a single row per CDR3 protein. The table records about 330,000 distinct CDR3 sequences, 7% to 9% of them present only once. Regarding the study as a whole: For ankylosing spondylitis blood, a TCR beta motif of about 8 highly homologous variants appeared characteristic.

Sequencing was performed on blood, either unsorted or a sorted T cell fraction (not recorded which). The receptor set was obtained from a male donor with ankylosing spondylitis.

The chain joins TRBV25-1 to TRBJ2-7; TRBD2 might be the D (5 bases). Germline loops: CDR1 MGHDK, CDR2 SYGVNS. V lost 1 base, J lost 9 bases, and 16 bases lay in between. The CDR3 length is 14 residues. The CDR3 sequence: CASSESGFQDWQYF. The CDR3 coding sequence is TGTGCCAGCAGTGAATCGGGGTTTCAAGACTGGCAGTACTTC.

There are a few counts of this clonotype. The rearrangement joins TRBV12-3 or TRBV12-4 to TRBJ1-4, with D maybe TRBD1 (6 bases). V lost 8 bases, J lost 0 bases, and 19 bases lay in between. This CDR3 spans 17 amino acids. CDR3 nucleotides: TGTGCCAGCGCTTGGGGTAACAGGGACGCAACTAATGAAAAACTGTTTTTT. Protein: CASAWGNRDATNEKLFF.

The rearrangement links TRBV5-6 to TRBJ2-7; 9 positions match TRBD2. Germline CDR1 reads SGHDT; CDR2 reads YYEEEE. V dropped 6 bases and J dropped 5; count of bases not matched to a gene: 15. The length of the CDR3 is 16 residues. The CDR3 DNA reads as TGTGCCAGCACCACAAAAGGTCTAGCGGGGTACCACGAGCAGTACTTC. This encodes CASTTKGLAGYHEQYF.

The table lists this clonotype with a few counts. The CDR3 DNA is TGCGCCAGCAGCTTGGGGACACTTGACCAAGAGACCCAGTACTTC. Its protein is CASSLGTLDQETQYF. The V call is TRBV5-1, the J call TRBJ2-5; maybe TRBD1 (5 bases). The V end lost 0 bases, the J end lost 0 bases, and 9 bases lay between the germline ends. From germline, CDR1 is SGHRS and CDR2 YFSETQ. The CDR3 has 15 residues.

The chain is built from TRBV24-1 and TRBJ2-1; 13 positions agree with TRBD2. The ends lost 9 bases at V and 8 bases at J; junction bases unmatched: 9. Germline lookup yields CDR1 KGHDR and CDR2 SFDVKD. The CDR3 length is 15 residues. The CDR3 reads CATSQLAGGTDEQFF. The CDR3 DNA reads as TGTGCCACCTCTCAACTAGCGGGAGGGACCGATGAGCAGTTCTTC.

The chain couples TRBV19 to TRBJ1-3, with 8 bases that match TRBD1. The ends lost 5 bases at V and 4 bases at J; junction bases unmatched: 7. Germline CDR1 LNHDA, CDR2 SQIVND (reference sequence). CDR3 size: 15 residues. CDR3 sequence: CASSPRTGFGNTIYF. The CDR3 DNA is TGTGCCAGTAGTCCCCGGACAGGGTTCGGAAACACCATATATTTT.

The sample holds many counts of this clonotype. The CDR3: CASSYPTSGREADTQYF. The CDR3 coding sequence is TGCGCCAGCAGCTACCCAACTAGCGGGAGGGAAGCAGATACGCAGTATTTT. The chain has TRBV5-1 and TRBJ2-3; 13 nucleotides agree with TRBD2. The CDR3 spans 17 residues. With 3 bases clipped from V and 4 bases from J, the junction kept 8 bases outside the gene matches. Per the germline V gene, CDR1 is SGHRS and CDR2 is YFSETQ.

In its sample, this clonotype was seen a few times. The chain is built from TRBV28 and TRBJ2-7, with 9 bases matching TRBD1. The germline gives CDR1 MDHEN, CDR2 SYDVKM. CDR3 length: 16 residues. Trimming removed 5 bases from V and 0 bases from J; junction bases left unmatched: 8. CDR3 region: CASSRFGQGSSYEQYF. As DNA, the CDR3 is TGTGCCAGCAGTAGGTTTGGACAGGGGAGCTCCTACGAGCAGTACTTC.

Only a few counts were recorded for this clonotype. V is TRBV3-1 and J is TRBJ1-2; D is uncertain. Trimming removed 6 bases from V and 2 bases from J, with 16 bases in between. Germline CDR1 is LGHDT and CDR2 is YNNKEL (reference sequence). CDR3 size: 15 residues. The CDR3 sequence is CASSPNLAANYGYTF. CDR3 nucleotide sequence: TGTGCCAGCAGTCCAAACTTGGCAGCGAACTATGGCTACACCTTC. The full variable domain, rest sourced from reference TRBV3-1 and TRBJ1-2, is DTAVSQTPKYLVTQMGNDKSIKCEQNLGHDTMYWYKQDSKKFLKIMFSYNNKELIINETVPNRFSPKSPDKAHLNLHINSLELGDSAVYFCASSPNLAANYGYTFGSGTRLTVV.

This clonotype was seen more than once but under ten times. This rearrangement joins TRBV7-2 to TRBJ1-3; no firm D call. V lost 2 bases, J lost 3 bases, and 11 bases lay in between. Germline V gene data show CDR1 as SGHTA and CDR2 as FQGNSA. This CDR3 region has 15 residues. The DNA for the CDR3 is TGTGCCAGCAGCTTACAAATTGGGTTTGGAAACACCATATATTTT. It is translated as CASSLQIGFGNTIYF.

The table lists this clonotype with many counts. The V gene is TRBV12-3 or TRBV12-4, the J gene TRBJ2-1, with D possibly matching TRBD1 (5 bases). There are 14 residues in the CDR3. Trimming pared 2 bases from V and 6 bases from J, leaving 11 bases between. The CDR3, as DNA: TGTGCCAGCAGTTTATATGGGGCCGCCAATGAGCAGTTCTTC. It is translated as CASSLYGAANEQFF.

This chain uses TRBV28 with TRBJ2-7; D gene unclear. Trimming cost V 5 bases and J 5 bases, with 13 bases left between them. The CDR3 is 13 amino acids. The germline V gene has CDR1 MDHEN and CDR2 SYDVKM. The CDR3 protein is CASSRSEFHEQYF. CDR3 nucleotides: TGTGCCAGCAGTCGATCCGAATTCCACGAGCAGTACTTC. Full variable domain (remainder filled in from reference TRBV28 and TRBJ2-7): DVKVTQSSRYLVKRTGEKVFLECVQDMDHENMFWYRQDPGLGLRLIYFSYDVKMKEKGDIPEGYSVSREKKERFSLILESASTNQTSMYLCASSRSEFHEQYFGPGTRLTVT.

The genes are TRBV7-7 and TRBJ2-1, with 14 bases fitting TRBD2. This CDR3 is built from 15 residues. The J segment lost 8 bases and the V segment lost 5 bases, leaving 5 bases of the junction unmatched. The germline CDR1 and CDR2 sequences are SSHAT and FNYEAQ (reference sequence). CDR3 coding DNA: TGTGCCAGCAGCCCGGGACTAGCGGGAGCCGATGAGCAGTTCTTC. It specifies CASSPGLAGADEQFF. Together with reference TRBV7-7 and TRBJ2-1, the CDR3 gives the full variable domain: GAGVSQSPRYKVTKRGQDVTLRCDPISSHATLYWYQQALGQGPEFLTYFNYEAQPDKSGLPSDRFSAERPEGSISTLTIQRTEQRDSAMYRCASSPGLAGADEQFFGPGTRLTVL.

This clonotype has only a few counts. As DNA, the CDR3 is TGCGCCAGCAGCCAAGATCTACTTCCCCCCTACGAGCAGTACTTC. Its protein product is CASSQDLLPPYEQYF. The J gene is TRBJ2-7, the V gene TRBV4-3; D unresolved. Germline V gene sequence: CDR1 LGHNA, CDR2 YSLEER. Trimming stripped 0 bases from V and 2 bases from J, with 11 bases between. This CDR3 region has 15 residues.

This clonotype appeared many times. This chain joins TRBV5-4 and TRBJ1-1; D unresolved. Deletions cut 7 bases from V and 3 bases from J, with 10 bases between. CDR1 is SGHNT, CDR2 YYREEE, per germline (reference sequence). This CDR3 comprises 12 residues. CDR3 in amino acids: CASPSTDTEAFF. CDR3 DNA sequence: TGTGCCAGCCCTAGTACCGACACTGAAGCTTTCTTT.

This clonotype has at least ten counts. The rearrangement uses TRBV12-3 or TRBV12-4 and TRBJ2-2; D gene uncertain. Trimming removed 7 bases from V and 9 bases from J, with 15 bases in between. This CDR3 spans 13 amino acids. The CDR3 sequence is CASKGVGLWELFF. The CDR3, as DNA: TGTGCCAGCAAAGGTGTAGGGCTCTGGGAGCTGTTTTTT.

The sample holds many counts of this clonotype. CDR3 loop: CASSQNQGFPYNEQFF. CDR3 in DNA: TGCGCCAGCAGCCAAAACCAGGGGTTTCCCTACAATGAGCAGTTCTTC. The J gene is TRBJ2-1, the V gene TRBV4-1; TRBD1 might be the D (6 bases). V was trimmed by 2 bases and J by 2 bases, leaving 13 bases between them. This CDR3 contains 16 residues. Germline V lookup: CDR1 MGHRA, CDR2 YSYEKL.

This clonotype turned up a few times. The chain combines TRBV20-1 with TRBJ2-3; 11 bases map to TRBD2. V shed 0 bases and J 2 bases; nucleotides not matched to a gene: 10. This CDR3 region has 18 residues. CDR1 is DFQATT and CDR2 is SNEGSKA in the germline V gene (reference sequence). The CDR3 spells CSARDPTSGIGVTDTQYF. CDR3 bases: TGCAGTGCTAGAGATCCGACTAGCGGGATCGGAGTCACAGATACGCAGTATTTT.

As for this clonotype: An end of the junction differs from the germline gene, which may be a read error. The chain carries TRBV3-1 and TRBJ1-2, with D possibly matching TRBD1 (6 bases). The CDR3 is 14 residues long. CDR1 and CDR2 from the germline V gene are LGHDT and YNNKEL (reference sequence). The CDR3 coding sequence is TGTGCCAGCAGCCAAAGGACAGCTAACTATAGCTACACCTTC. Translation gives CASSQRTANYSYTF.

DNA of the CDR3: TGTGCCAGCAGTGTCAGGGGCCCCGCTAGAGAGCAGTTCTTC. Amino acid sequence: CASSVRGPAREQFF. The rearrangement uses TRBV27 and TRBJ2-1, with D possibly TRBD1 on 6 matching bases. This CDR3 is 14 amino acids long. The V gene lost 5 bases and the J gene lost 10 bases, with 18 bases spanning the gap. Germline lookup yields CDR1 MNHEY and CDR2 SMNVEV (reference sequence).

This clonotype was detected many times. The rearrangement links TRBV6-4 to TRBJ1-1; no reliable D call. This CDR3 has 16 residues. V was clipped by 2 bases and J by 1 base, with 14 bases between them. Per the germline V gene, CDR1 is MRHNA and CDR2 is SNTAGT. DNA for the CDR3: TGTGCCAGCAGTGACACACACCCTCCCACGAACACTGAAGCTTTCTTT. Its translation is CASSDTHPPTNTEAFF.